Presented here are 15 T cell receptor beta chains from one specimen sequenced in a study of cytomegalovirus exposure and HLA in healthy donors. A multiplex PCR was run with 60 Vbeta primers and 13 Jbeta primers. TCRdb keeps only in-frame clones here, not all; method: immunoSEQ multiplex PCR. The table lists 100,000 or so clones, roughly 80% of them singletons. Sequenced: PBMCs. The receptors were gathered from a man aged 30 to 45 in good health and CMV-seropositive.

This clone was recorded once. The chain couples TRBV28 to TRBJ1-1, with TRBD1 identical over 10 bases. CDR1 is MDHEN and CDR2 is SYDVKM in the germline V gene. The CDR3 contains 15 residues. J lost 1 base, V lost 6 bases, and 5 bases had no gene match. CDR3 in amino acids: CASSRDRGQNTEAFF. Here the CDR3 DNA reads TGTGCCAGCAGCCGGGACAGGGGACAGAACACTGAAGCTTTCTTT.

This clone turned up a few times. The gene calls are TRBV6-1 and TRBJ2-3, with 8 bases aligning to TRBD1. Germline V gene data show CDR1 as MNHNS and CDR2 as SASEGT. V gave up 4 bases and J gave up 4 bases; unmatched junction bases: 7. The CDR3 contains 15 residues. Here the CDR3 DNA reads TGTGCCAGCAGTGGCGGACAGGGCGGGTCAGATACGCAGTATTTT. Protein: CASSGGQGGSDTQYF.

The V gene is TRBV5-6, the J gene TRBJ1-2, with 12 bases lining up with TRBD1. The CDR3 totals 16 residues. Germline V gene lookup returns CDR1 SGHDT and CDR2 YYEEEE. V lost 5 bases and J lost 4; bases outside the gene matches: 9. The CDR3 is CASRQGQGAISYGYTF. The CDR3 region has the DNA TGTGCCAGCAGGCAGGGACAGGGGGCAATCTCCTATGGCTACACCTTC.

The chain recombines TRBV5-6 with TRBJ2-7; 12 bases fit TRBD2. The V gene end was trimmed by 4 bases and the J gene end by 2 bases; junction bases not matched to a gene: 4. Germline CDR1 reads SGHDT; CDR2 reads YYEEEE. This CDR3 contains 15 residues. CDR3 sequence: CASSAGLAGPYEQYF. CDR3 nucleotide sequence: TGTGCCAGCAGCGCGGGACTAGCGGGCCCCTACGAGCAGTACTTC.

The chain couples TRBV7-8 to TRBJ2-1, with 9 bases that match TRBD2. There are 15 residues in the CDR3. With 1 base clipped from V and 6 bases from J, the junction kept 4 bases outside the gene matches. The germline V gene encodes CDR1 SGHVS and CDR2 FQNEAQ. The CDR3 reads CASSLGSGGLNEQFF. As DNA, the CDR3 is TGTGCCAGCAGCTTAGGTAGCGGGGGCCTCAATGAGCAGTTCTTC.

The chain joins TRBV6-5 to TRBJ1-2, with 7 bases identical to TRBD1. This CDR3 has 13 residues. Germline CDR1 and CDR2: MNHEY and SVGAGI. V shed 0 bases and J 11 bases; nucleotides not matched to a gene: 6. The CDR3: CASSYSPQGGYTF. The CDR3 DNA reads TGTGCCAGCAGTTACTCGCCCCAGGGGGGTTACACCTTC.

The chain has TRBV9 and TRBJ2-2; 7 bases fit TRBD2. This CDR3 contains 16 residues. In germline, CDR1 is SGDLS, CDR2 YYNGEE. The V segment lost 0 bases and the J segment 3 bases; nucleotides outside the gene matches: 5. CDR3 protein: CASSVATGGYTGELFF. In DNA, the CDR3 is TGTGCCAGCAGCGTAGCTACGGGGGGATACACCGGGGAGCTGTTTTTT.

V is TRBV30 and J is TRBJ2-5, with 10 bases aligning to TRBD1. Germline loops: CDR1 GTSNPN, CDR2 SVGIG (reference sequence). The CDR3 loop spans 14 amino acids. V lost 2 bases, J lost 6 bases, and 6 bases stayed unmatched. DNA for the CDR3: TGTGCCTGGAGTCAGACGGGACAGGGGCAGACCCAGTACTTC. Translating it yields CAWSQTGQGQTQYF.

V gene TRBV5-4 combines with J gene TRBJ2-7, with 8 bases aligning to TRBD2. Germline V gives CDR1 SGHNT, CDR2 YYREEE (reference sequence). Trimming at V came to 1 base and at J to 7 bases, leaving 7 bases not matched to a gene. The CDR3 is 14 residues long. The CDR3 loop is CASSLSGGFGEQYF. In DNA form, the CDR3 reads TGTGCCAGCAGCTTGAGCGGGGGTTTCGGGGAGCAGTACTTC.

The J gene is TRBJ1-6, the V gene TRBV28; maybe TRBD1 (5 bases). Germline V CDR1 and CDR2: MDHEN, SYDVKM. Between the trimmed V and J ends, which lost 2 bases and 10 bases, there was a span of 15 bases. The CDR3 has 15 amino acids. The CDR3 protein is CASSLPGQGSSPLHF. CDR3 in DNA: TGTGCCAGCAGTTTACCAGGGCAGGGAAGCTCACCCCTCCACTTT. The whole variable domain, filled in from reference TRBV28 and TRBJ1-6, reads DVKVTQSSRYLVKRTGEKVFLECVQDMDHENMFWYRQDPGLGLRLIYFSYDVKMKEKGDIPEGYSVSREKKERFSLILESASTNQTSMYLCASSLPGQGSSPLHFGNGTRLTVT.

CDR3 loop: CASGGLLGAEAFF. The DNA for the CDR3 is TGTGCCTCGGGTGGGTTGCTGGGGGCAGAAGCTTTCTTT. The V call is TRBV30, the J call TRBJ1-1; weak D call: TRBD1 (6 bases). Trimming took 7 bases from V and 8 from J, leaving 20 bases between them. This CDR3 comprises 13 residues. CDR1 and CDR2 from the germline V gene are GTSNPN and SVGIG (reference sequence).

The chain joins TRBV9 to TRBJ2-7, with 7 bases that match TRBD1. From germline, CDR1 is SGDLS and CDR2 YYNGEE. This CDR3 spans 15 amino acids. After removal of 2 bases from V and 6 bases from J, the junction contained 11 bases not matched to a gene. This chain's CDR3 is CASSVMDRSFGEQYF. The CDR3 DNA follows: TGTGCCAGCAGCGTCATGGACAGGAGTTTCGGCGAGCAGTACTTC.

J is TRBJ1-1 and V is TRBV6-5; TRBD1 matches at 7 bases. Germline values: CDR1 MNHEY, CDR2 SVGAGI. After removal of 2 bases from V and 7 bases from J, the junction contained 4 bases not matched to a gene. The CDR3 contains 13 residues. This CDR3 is CASSYEGQNEAFF. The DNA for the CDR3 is TGTGCCAGCAGTTACGAGGGACAGAATGAAGCTTTCTTT.

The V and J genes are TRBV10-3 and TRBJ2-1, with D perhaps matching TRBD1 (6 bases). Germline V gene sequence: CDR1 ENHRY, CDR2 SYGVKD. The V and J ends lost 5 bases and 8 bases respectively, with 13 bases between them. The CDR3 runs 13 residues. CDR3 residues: CAISYPGVDEQFF. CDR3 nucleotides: TGTGCCATCAGTTATCCAGGGGTGGATGAGCAGTTCTTC.

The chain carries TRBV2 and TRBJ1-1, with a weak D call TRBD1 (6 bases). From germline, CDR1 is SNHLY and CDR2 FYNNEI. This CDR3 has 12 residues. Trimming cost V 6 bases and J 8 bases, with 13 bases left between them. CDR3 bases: TGTGCCAGCAGCCTTACAGGGAAAGAAGCTTTCTTT. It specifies CASSLTGKEAFF.